This T cell receptor beta chain comes out of a study of T-cell memory formation after mild COVID-19. Background on the study: TCR clustering was largely donor specific.

With constant-segment primers, 5'RACE yielded cDNA libraries of TCR alpha and TCR beta that carried sample barcodes and UMIs. TCRdb called the 5' RACE reads again in MiXCR, with one record for every CDR3 protein. The sample includes fewer than 75,000 distinct CDR3 sequences, 9.5% to 15% of them seen just once. The CDR3 extends over 14 amino acids. Germline CDR1 and CDR2: SGHRS and YFSETQ. V lost 4 bases and J lost 4; bases outside the gene matches: 8. The V and J genes are TRBV5-1 and TRBJ2-7; 7 bases agree with TRBD2. The receptor was isolated from a man aged 18 to 29 who had mild COVID-19 (a few samples of this study predate the infection). Cell type and time point are not known. Sample: PBMCs or a T cell subset sorted from them (not recorded which). CDR3 sequence: CASSRTSGAYEQYF. For the CDR3, the DNA is TGCGCCAGCAGCAGGACTAGTGGGGCATACGAGCAGTACTTC.